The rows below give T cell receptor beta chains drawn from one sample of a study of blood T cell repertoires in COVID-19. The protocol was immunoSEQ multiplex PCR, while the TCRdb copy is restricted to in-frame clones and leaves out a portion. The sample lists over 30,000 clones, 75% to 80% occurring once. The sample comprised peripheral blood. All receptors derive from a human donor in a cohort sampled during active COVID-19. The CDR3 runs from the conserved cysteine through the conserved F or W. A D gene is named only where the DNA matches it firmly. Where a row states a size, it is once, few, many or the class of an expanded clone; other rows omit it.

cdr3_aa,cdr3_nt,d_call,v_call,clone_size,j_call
CASSTPQGIETQYF,TGTGCCAGCAGTACTCCACAGGGAATAGAGACCCAGTACTTC,NA,TRBV28,NA,TRBJ2-5
CASSSGTRRANEQFF,TGTGCCAGTAGTTCCGGGACTAGGAGGGCCAATGAGCAGTTCTTC,TRBD2,TRBV19,NA,TRBJ2-1
CAWNLGQGFGANVLTF,TGTGCCTGGAATTTGGGACAGGGTTTTGGGGCCAACGTCCTGACTTTC,TRBD1,TRBV30,NA,TRBJ2-6
CASSQATGLVFRGEQFF,TGCGCCAGCAGCCAAGCAACGGGACTAGTCTTCAGGGGTGAGCAGTTCTTC,TRBD2,TRBV4-1,NA,TRBJ2-1
CASSPGQFIEQYF,TGTGCCAGTTCTCCGGGACAGTTTATCGAGCAGTACTTC,TRBD1,TRBV19,NA,TRBJ2-7
CASSLTDTGELFF,TGTGCCAGCAGCTTAACAGACACCGGGGAGCTGTTTTTT,NA,TRBV11-2,few,TRBJ2-2
CASRGQGYPNYGYTF,TGTGCCAGCAGGGGACAGGGATACCCTAACTATGGCTACACCTTC,TRBD1,TRBV6-5,once,TRBJ1-2
CASSPGGLAANTGELFF,TGCGCCAGCAGCCCAGGAGGACTAGCAGCGAACACCGGGGAGCTGTTTTTT,TRBD2,TRBV5-1,few,TRBJ2-2
CAISRDSTTDTQYF,TGTGCCATCAGCCGGGACAGTACAACAGATACGCAGTATTTT,TRBD1,TRBV10-3,NA,TRBJ2-3
CASSPRQGALYEQYF,TGTGCCAGCAGCCCGAGACAGGGGGCTTTGTACGAGCAGTACTTC,TRBD1,TRBV3-1/TRBV3-2,NA,TRBJ2-7
CASSLELTGYNEQFF,TGTGCCAGCAGCTTGGAACTGACAGGTTACAATGAGCAGTTCTTC,NA,TRBV5-4,NA,TRBJ2-1
CASSSTSLETQYF,TGTGCCAGCAGCTCGACTAGCCTAGAGACCCAGTACTTC,TRBD2,TRBV7-2,once,TRBJ2-5
CASSSSRGNIQYF,TGTGCCAGCAGTTCATCTCGCGGGAACATTCAGTACTTC,NA,TRBV27,NA,TRBJ2-4
CASSSGGRKSTSSYEQYF,TGTGCCAGCAGCTCGGGAGGCAGGAAATCGACCTCCTCCTACGAGCAGTACTTC,TRBD2,TRBV14,NA,TRBJ2-7
CASSQGLQPYYEQYF,TGTGCCAGCAGCCAAGGTTTACAGCCTTATTACGAGCAGTACTTC,NA,TRBV14,NA,TRBJ2-7
CASSESGGGPYEQYF,TGCGCCAGCAGTGAGTCGGGCGGGGGGCCCTACGAGCAGTACTTC,TRBD2,TRBV10-2,NA,TRBJ2-7
CASSPNRGSGNTIYF,TGTGCCAGCAGCCCAAACAGGGGGTCTGGAAACACCATATATTTT,TRBD1,TRBV3-1/TRBV3-2,NA,TRBJ1-3
CASSLGDTDTQYF,TGCGCCAGCAGCTTGGGAGACACAGATACGCAGTATTTT,NA,TRBV5-1,NA,TRBJ2-3
CASRTGVIDTIYF,TGTGCCAGTAGGACAGGGGTTATTGACACCATATATTTT,TRBD1,TRBV6-5,NA,TRBJ1-3
CSVDGGQVGRGLFF,TGCAGCGTTGACGGCGGGCAGGTCGGTAGAGGGCTGTTTTTT,NA,TRBV29-1,few,TRBJ1-4
CASSGTGNPGNTIYF,TGTGCCAGCAGCGGGACAGGGAACCCTGGAAACACCATATATTTT,TRBD1,TRBV9,few,TRBJ1-3
CASSVGGDSTGELFF,TGTGCCAGCAGCGTAGGGGGGGACTCGACCGGGGAGCTGTTTTTT,NA,TRBV9,NA,TRBJ2-2
CATTGSTGELFF,TGTGCCACAACAGGGTCCACCGGGGAGCTGTTTTTT,NA,TRBV24-1,NA,TRBJ2-2
CASIPWEGYGYTF,TGTGCCAGCATCCCATGGGAGGGCTATGGCTACACCTTC,NA,TRBV6-5,NA,TRBJ1-2
CASNPRGRAGVETQYF,TGTGCCAGCAACCCCCGGGGTCGAGCGGGAGTGGAGACCCAGTACTTC,TRBD2,TRBV3-1/TRBV3-2,NA,TRBJ2-5
CASRASGNVYEQYF,TGTGCCAGCAGAGCCTCCGGGAACGTCTACGAGCAGTACTTC,NA,TRBV6-5,NA,TRBJ2-7
CASSLGSLGVIHNEQFF,TGTGCCAGCAGCTTAGGGTCCTTAGGGGTCATCCACAATGAGCAGTTCTTC,NA,TRBV11-2,NA,TRBJ2-1
CSVDGGWTDTQYF,TGCAGCGTTGATGGGGGCTGGACAGATACGCAGTATTTT,NA,TRBV29-1,once,TRBJ2-3
CASSFSWGVGYTF,TGCGCCAGCAGCTTTTCCTGGGGGGTTGGCTACACCTTC,NA,TRBV5-1,NA,TRBJ1-2
CASSSRTGAYEQYF,TGTGCCAGCAGCTCCCGGACAGGGGCCTACGAGCAGTACTTC,TRBD1,TRBV11-2,NA,TRBJ2-7
CASSYTSGGSSYGYTF,TGTGCCAGCAGTTACACTTCAGGGGGCTCGAGCTATGGCTACACCTTC,TRBD1,TRBV6-5,once,TRBJ1-2